The TCR beta chain under discussion was sequenced for a study of blood T cell repertoires in COVID-19. About the study: PBMCs, B-cell-depleted T cells, or T cells were the source of the cDNA or gDNA that made up the material.

Per the study methods: Reference gene primer amplification yielded estimated nucleated cell counts. Produced via immunoSEQ multiplex PCR; TCRdb's table is partial and in-frame only. V and J calls and clone size are copied from that table; D and trimming were computed from the DNA. The sample carries approximately 110,000 clones, around 91% recorded once. Trimming left V 1 base short and J 5 bases short, with 12 bases between. Germline CDR1 and CDR2: LNHDA and SQIVND (reference sequence). CDR3 size: 15 residues. Sequencing was done on a sample of peripheral blood. The TCR comes from a woman of 80 years or more with acute or convalescent COVID-19. The genes are TRBV19 and TRBJ1-3; no firm D call. The CDR3 sequence is CASSIGWVGRNTIYF. Written as DNA, the CDR3 is TGTGCCAGTAGTATAGGCTGGGTCGGGAGAAACACCATATATTTT.